This T cell receptor beta chain was sequenced in a study of shared clonotypes between healthy human individuals. Details on this clone: Its antigen is currently unknown.

Germline loops: CDR1 MGHRA, CDR2 YSYEKL. Trimming left V 1 base short and J 2 bases short, with 12 bases between. The CDR3 is 16 amino acids. General study results and limits: In general, naive subsets displayed greater estimated richness than memory subsets did. Naive CD4 clonotypes were shared across several donors at 4% to 5%.

Some clones are missing from TCRdb's copy, which holds only in-frame ones; the method was immunoSEQ multiplex PCR. The sample holds about 2.4 million clones, approximately 94% seen once. The receptor's source is a man between 18 and 29 years old in good health. Some clones in this sample may be carry-over from other donors' samples. This chain joins TRBV4-1 and TRBJ2-1; the D gene is possibly TRBD1 (6 bases). Sequencing was done on a sample of naive CD4+ T cells from PBMCs. Subset denoted: CD45RA+ positively selected. The DNA of the CDR3 is TGCGCCAGCAGCCAAGCATCCAGGGGCACCTACAATGAGCAGTTCTTC. Translating gives CASSQASRGTYNEQFF.